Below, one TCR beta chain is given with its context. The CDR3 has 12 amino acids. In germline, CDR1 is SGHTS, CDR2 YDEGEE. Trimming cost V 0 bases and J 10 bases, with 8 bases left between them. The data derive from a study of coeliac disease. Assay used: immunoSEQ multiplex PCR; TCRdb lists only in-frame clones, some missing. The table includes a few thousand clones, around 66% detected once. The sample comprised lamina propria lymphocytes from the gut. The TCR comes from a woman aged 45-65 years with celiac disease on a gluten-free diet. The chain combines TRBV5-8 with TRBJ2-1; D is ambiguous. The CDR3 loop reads CASSLGGYEQFF. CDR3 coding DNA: TGTGCCAGCAGCTTGGGAGGCTACGAGCAGTTCTTC.